This T cell receptor beta chain originates from a study of OX40 agonist ivuxolimab in advanced cancers. Study-level findings and limits: Blood T cells, both CD4+ and CD8+, expanded clonally by week 6 at 0.1 to 3.0 mg/kg.

Patients with autoimmune history or systemic immunosuppression were excluded. With regard to this clone: The antigen is undetermined.

This CDR3 is 14 amino acids long. V dropped 5 bases and J dropped 3; count of bases not matched to a gene: 5. CDR1 LNHDA and CDR2 SQIVND come from the germline V gene (reference sequence). Generated by immunoSEQ multiplex PCR, the TCRdb table keeps only in-frame clones and is missing some. The sample holds about 49,000 clones, 75% to 80% seen once. This sequence originates from an adult with an advanced solid tumor such as melanoma, head and neck, liver or kidney cancer. The sequencing used CD4+ or CD8+ T cells sorted from blood, collected in a trial of the OX40 agonist ivuxolimab. The rearrangement links TRBV19 to TRBJ2-7, with 9 bases fitting TRBD2. CDR3 residues: CASSWIAGDYEQYF. CDR3 coding DNA: TGTGCCAGTAGTTGGATAGCGGGAGACTACGAGCAGTACTTC.